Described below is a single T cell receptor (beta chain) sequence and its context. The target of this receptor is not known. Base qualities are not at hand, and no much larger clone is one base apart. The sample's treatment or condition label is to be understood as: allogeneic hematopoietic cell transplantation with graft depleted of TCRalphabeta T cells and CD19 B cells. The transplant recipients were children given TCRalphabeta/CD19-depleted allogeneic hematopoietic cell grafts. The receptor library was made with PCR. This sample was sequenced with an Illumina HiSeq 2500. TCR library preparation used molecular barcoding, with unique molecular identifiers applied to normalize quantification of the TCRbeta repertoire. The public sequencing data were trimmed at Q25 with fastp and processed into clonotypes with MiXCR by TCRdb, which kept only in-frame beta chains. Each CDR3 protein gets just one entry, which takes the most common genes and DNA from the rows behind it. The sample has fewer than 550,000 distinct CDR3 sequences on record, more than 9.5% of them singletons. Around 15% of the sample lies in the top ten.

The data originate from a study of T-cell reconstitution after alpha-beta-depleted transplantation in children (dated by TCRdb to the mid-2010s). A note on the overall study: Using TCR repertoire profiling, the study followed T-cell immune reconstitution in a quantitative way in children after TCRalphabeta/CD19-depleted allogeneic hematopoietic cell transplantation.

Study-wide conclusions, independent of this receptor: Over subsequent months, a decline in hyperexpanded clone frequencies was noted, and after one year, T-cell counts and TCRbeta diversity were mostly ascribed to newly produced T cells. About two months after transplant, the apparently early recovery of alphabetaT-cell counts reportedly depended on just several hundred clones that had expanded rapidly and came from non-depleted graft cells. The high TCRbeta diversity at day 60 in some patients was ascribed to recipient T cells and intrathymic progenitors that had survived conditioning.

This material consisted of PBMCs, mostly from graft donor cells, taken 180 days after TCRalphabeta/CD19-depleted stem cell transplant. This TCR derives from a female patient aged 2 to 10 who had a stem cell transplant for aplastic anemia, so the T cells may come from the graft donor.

The CDR3 reads CSAMARAYEQYF. In nucleotides, the sequence is TGCAGTGCTATGGCCAGGGCCTACGAGCAGTACTTC. Here the chain combines TRBV20-1 and TRBJ2-7; TRBD1 might be the D gene, on 5 matching bases. CDR1 and CDR2, per the germline V gene (reference sequence), are DFQATT and SNEGSKA. Trimming at the junction amounts to 4 bases on V and 2 bases on J, and the germline ends lie 9 bases apart. The CDR3 contains 12 residues, cysteine and phenylalanine counted. Just CDR3 DNA is preserved here, 36 bases in frame from base 1.